This TCR beta chain was recovered during a study of T cell repertoires in cytomegalovirus infection. About this clonotype itself: Antigen unknown.

CDR1 and CDR2 (germline): SEHNR, FQNEAQ (reference sequence). The CDR3 is made up of 11 amino acids. V was cut by 10 bases and J by 5 bases, with 10 bases left in between. General study findings and limits: Using cumulative public TCR beta family frequency, the authors identified those who carried CMV together with the relevant HLA.

TCRdb fed the reads into MiXCR, producing one record per CDR3 protein. The sample has almost 550,000 distinct CDR3 sequences, 16% seen once. This clonotype originated in a human donor in good health (CMV status not recorded). Some clones in this sample may be carry-over from other donors' samples. The rearrangement joins TRBV7-9 to TRBJ2-3; the D gene is possibly TRBD2 (6 bases). Sequencing was performed on CD8+ T cells from PBMCs. CDR3 loop: CATLAIDTQYF. For the CDR3, the DNA is TGTGCCACCCTAGCGATAGATACGCAGTATTTT.